These 24 T cell receptor beta chains originate from one sample sequenced in a study of cytomegalovirus exposure and HLA in healthy donors. Both 60 Vbeta primers and 13 Jbeta primers went into the PCR. Produced via immunoSEQ multiplex PCR; TCRdb's table is partial and in-frame only. Of some 98,000 clones in the sample, roughly 10% were seen once. The sample taken for sequencing was PBMCs. The source of these receptors is a man between 45 and 60 years old in good health and CMV-seropositive.

The chain is built from TRBV28 and TRBJ1-4; D is ambiguous. The CDR3 sequence is 12 residues long. CDR1 and CDR2 from the germline V gene are MDHEN and SYDVKM. V was pared by 8 bases and J by 3 bases, with 7 bases between. This CDR3 reads CASFRSNEKLFF. The DNA for the CDR3 is TGTGCCAGCTTTCGTTCTAATGAAAAACTGTTTTTT.

There are a few counts of this clone. V gene TRBV9 combines with J gene TRBJ2-7, with D possibly being TRBD2 (6 bases). Germline lookup yields CDR1 SGDLS and CDR2 YYNGEE. The CDR3 consists of 14 residues. Trimming removed 3 bases at V and 2 bases at J, with 12 bases between. CDR3 amino acids: CASSARLGTYEQYF. In DNA, the CDR3 is TGTGCCAGCAGCGCGAGACTAGGAACCTACGAGCAGTACTTC.

This clone came up a few times. J is TRBJ2-2 and V is TRBV29-1; unclear D gene. Trimming cost V 1 base and J 1 base, with 7 bases left between them. There are 14 residues in the CDR3. In germline, CDR1 is SQVTM, CDR2 ANQGSEA. CDR3 protein: CSVEGAMNTGELFF. CDR3 nucleotide sequence: TGCAGCGTTGAAGGGGCCATGAACACCGGGGAGCTGTTTTTT.

This clone was observed a few times. The V gene is TRBV28, the J gene TRBJ2-7; tentative D call: TRBD1 (7 bases). CDR1 and CDR2 from the germline V gene are MDHEN and SYDVKM. Trimming removed 8 bases at V and 2 bases at J, with 25 bases between. This CDR3 comprises 17 residues. The CDR3 sequence: CASAELSGGPETYEQYF. The CDR3 nucleotides are TGTGCCAGCGCCGAACTATCAGGGGGGCCAGAAACCTACGAGCAGTACTTC.

This clone was seen a handful of times. V gene TRBV5-1 combines with J gene TRBJ1-4; D is ambiguous. Per germline, CDR1 SGHRS and CDR2 YFSETQ. Trimming took off 4 bases at V and 2 bases at J, with 12 bases between the two ends. The CDR3 is made up of 15 amino acids. The CDR3 DNA sequence: TGCGCCAGCAGCCCGCTAGCCCCCACTAATGAAAAACTGTTTTTT. This sequence encodes CASSPLAPTNEKLFF.

This clone was seen a handful of times. V usage is TRBV6-1 and J usage is TRBJ1-1; D is uncertain. Trimming stripped 6 bases from V and 6 bases from J, with 14 bases between. CDR1 MNHNS and CDR2 SASEGT come from the germline V gene. The CDR3 has 13 residues. The CDR3 DNA reads TGTGCCAGCAGCCTCGCGGCGATCGCTGAAGCTTTCTTT. Amino acids: CASSLAAIAEAFF.

This clone turned up a few times. The V and J genes are TRBV4-3 and TRBJ2-1, with D perhaps TRBD2 (5 bases). CDR3 length: 14 amino acids. In germline, CDR1 is LGHNA, CDR2 YSLEER. The ends were cut back, 0 bases at V and 7 bases at J, with 10 bases in the middle. The CDR3 DNA reads as TGCGCCAGCAGCCAAGAGCTAGCCCATAATGAGCAGTTCTTC. Protein: CASSQELAHNEQFF.

The genes are TRBV6-4 and TRBJ1-1; 7 nucleotides agree with TRBD1. The CDR3 totals 14 residues. Germline CDR1 is MRHNA and CDR2 is SNTAGT. After removal of 4 bases from V and 6 bases from J, the junction contained 8 bases not matched to a gene. In DNA, the CDR3 is TGTGCCAGCAGTGCGGCGATCAGGGGGGCTGAAGCTTTCTTT. It encodes CASSAAIRGAEAFF.

This clone was counted a single time. The chain is built from TRBV10-3 and TRBJ2-3; 8 nucleotides agree with TRBD2. The length of the CDR3 is 16 residues. The junction had 12 bases not matched to a gene; V was cut back by 6 bases and J by 4 bases. CDR1 and CDR2 (germline): ENHRY, SYGVKD. CDR3 residues: CAIRGSAAGGPDTQYF. DNA for the CDR3: TGTGCCATCAGGGGATCTGCGGCGGGAGGACCAGATACGCAGTATTTT.

This rearrangement joins TRBV10-3 to TRBJ1-3; 8 bases align to TRBD1. This CDR3 region has 16 residues. V gave up 2 bases and J gave up 4 bases; unmatched junction bases: 7. The V gene's germline CDR1 is ENHRY and CDR2 SYGVKD. The CDR3 is CAISERQGAVGNTIYF. As DNA, the CDR3 is TGTGCCATCAGTGAGCGTCAGGGGGCGGTCGGAAACACCATATATTTT.

This clone was counted only a few times. This same CDR3 is encoded by further DNA sequences in the sample. This chain connects TRBV5-1 to TRBJ2-3; 11 positions match TRBD2. Germline loops: CDR1 SGHRS, CDR2 YFSETQ. The CDR3 is made up of 15 amino acids. Losses at the gene ends were 2 bases for V and 6 bases for J; bases not matched to a gene: 5. The CDR3 reads CASSLLAGVGDTQYF. The CDR3 DNA is TGCGCCAGCAGCTTACTAGCGGGAGTTGGTGATACGCAGTATTTT.

The chain couples TRBV5-6 to TRBJ2-5; D perhaps matches TRBD1 (7 bases). The CDR3 has 15 amino acids. Germline CDR1 is SGHDT and CDR2 is YYEEEE. Deletions cut 2 bases from V and 5 bases from J, with 16 bases between. The CDR3 here is CASSFNQGGSETQYF. As DNA, the CDR3 is TGTGCCAGCAGCTTTAATCAGGGGGGAAGCGAGACCCAGTACTTC.

This clone was picked up a small number of times. This chain links TRBV11-2 with TRBJ2-5; TRBD1 might be the D (5 bases). V gave up 1 base and J gave up 4 bases, with 16 bases separating them. The CDR3 spans 16 residues. In germline, CDR1 is SGHAT, CDR2 FQNNGV. Written as DNA, the CDR3 is TGTGCCAGCAGCTTAGTGAGGACAATGGGGCCAGAGACCCAGTACTTC. Translated: CASSLVRTMGPETQYF.

The sample holds a few counts of this clone. The rearrangement joins TRBV5-6 to TRBJ2-1; TRBD2 aligns across 10 bases. The CDR3 contains 15 residues. V lost 2 bases and J lost 6; bases outside the gene matches: 5. CDR1 SGHDT and CDR2 YYEEEE come from the germline V gene. This CDR3 is CASSLAGGPSNEQFF. Here the CDR3 DNA reads TGTGCCAGCAGCTTAGCGGGAGGGCCAAGCAATGAGCAGTTCTTC.

This clone was detected ten times or more. The chain joins TRBV27 to TRBJ2-7, with 9 bases lining up with TRBD1. V dropped 4 bases and J dropped 3; count of bases not matched to a gene: 7. The CDR3 is made up of 15 amino acids. The germline CDR1 and CDR2 sequences are MNHEY and SMNVEV (reference sequence). CDR3 region: CASSSTMTGGYEQYF. The CDR3 DNA sequence: TGTGCCAGCAGTTCAACTATGACAGGGGGCTACGAGCAGTACTTC.

This clone has only a few counts. The CDR3 bases are TGCGCCAGCAGCTGGGGGCAGAACAATGAGCAGTTCTTC. It encodes CASSWGQNNEQFF. The chain carries TRBV5-1 and TRBJ2-1; TRBD1 might be the D (6 bases). V was clipped by 3 bases and J by 5 bases, with 9 bases between them. The CDR3 consists of 13 residues. CDR1 and CDR2 from the germline V gene are SGHRS and YFSETQ. Combining the CDR3 with reference TRBV5-1 and TRBJ2-1 gives the whole variable domain KAGVTQTPRYLIKTRGQQVTLSCSPISGHRSVSWYQQTPGQGLQFLFEYFSETQRNKGNFPGRFSGRQFSNSRSEMNVSTLELGDSALYLCASSWGQNNEQFFGPGTRLTVL.

The rearrangement links TRBV27 to TRBJ2-7, with D possibly matching TRBD2 (6 bases). Germline lookup yields CDR1 MNHEY and CDR2 SMNVEV (reference sequence). V was shortened by 6 bases and J by 3 bases, with 12 bases between the two germline ends. This CDR3 contains 13 residues. CDR3 in DNA: TGTGCCAGCAGAAATAACGGGGGCTACGAGCAGTACTTC. Protein sequence: CASRNNGGYEQYF.

In DNA, the CDR3 is TGCGCCAGCAGTCAATCGGTCGTGGCGAAGATAAGCGGGAGGGCCCGCAGGACCCAGTACTTC. Translation gives CASSQSVVAKISGRARRTQYF. The chain has TRBV23-1 and TRBJ2-5; 10 nucleotides agree with TRBD2. TRBV23-1 is given ORF status, its function remaining uncertain. V shed 0 bases, J shed 7 bases, and the junction held 23 bases outside the gene matches. This CDR3 is built from 21 residues.

J is TRBJ2-5 and V is TRBV12-5, with a weak D call TRBD2 (6 bases). Trimming stripped 0 bases from V and 1 base from J, with 12 bases between. The CDR3 extends over 16 amino acids. Germline CDR1 reads LGHNT; CDR2 reads FRNRAP. The CDR3 region has the DNA TGTGCTAGTGGTTTGGTACGGCAGGGAGGCCAAGAGACCCAGTACTTC. Translating gives CASGLVRQGGQETQYF.

This sequence joins TRBV7-9 and TRBJ1-1, with no clear D. This CDR3 is 15 amino acids long. V was clipped by 5 bases and J by 5 bases, with 18 bases between them. Per germline, CDR1 SEHNR and CDR2 FQNEAQ (reference sequence). This CDR3 is CASSPRAEGATEAFF. The CDR3 DNA is TGTGCCAGCAGCCCCCGCGCCGAGGGAGCGACTGAAGCTTTCTTT.

The chain recombines TRBV29-1 with TRBJ2-1, with a tentative D call TRBD2 (6 bases). Germline CDR1 SQVTM, CDR2 ANQGSEA. The CDR3 sequence is 16 residues long. Trimming cost V 4 bases and J 6 bases, with 22 bases left between them. The CDR3 sequence: CSVAANGFPGGNEQFF. CDR3 in DNA: TGCAGCGTTGCAGCAAATGGGTTCCCCGGGGGCAATGAGCAGTTCTTC.

This clone was detected only a few times. The chain is built from TRBV5-6 and TRBJ1-6; 10 bases are a match to TRBD1. The CDR3 has 16 amino acids. The ends lost 2 bases at V and 6 bases at J; junction bases unmatched: 5. The germline CDR1 and CDR2 sequences are SGHDT and YYEEEE. CDR3 sequence (DNA): TGTGCCAGCAGCTTTCCAGGGACAGGGGTTAATTCACCCCTCCACTTT. It codes for CASSFPGTGVNSPLHF.

This clone was seen only a few times. J is TRBJ1-1 and V is TRBV5-1; tentative D call: TRBD1 (5 bases). Trimming removed 0 bases from V and 4 bases from J, with 13 bases in between. CDR1 SGHRS and CDR2 YFSETQ come from the germline V gene. The CDR3 is 15 residues long. The CDR3 is CASSLEPGIFTEAFF. CDR3 bases: TGCGCCAGCAGCTTGGAGCCAGGGATCTTCACTGAAGCTTTCTTT.

This clone has just a few counts. The chain carries TRBV27 and TRBJ2-2; D uncertain. The length of the CDR3 is 14 residues. V dropped 2 bases and J dropped 5 bases, with 9 bases sitting between them. Per the germline V gene, CDR1 is MNHEY and CDR2 is SMNVEV (reference sequence). This CDR3 reads CASSLRRNTGELFF. In nucleotides, the CDR3 is TGTGCCAGCAGTTTACGGAGAAATACCGGGGAGCTGTTTTTT.